These T cell receptor beta chains were read from a single sample in a study of OX40 agonist ivuxolimab in advanced cancers. Only in-frame clones appear in the TCRdb table, and some are missing; sequencing was by immunoSEQ multiplex PCR. Seen here are roughly 35,000 clones, 82% observed once, and the top ten hold under 2%. Sequencing was performed on CD4+ or CD8+ T cells sorted from blood, taken in a trial of the OX40 agonist ivuxolimab. These receptors all stem from an adult with an advanced solid tumor such as melanoma, head and neck, liver or kidney cancer. CDR3s include the opening cysteine and the closing phenylalanine or tryptophan. The order of the fields is V gene, D gene, J gene, clone size, CDR3 protein, CDR3 DNA. D genes are given only for firm matches. Some rows have no size entry. The others give once, few or many, or a class for an expanded clone.

TRBV7-2	TRBD1	TRBJ1-2	-	CASSAGTGRSYGYTF	TGTGCCAGCAGCGCGGGGACAGGGAGGAGCTATGGCTACACCTTC
TRBV11-2	TRBD1	TRBJ1-2	-	CASSSRGLRGYTF	TGTGCCAGCAGCTCCAGGGGGCTCCGGGGCTACACCTTC
TRBV6-5	-	TRBJ2-5	-	CASGDPGLPGTQYF	TGTGCCAGCGGAGACCCGGGACTCCCAGGGACCCAGTACTTC
TRBV30	-	TRBJ1-5	-	CAWSLKGNQPQHF	TGTGCCTGGAGTTTAAAGGGCAATCAGCCCCAGCATTTT
TRBV19	-	TRBJ1-6	-	CASSLMAGESSYNSPLHF	TGTGCCAGTAGTCTAATGGCAGGAGAGAGCTCCTATAATTCACCCCTCCACTTT
TRBV18	-	TRBJ2-5	-	CASSPVRETQYF	TGTGCCAGCTCACCCGTCCGAGAGACCCAGTACTTC
TRBV4-2	-	TRBJ1-1	-	CASSQGGPGLPTEAFF	TGTGCCAGCAGCCAAGGGGGGCCGGGGTTGCCGACTGAAGCTTTCTTT
TRBV6-5	-	TRBJ2-2	-	CASSYVPRGELFF	TGTGCCAGCAGTTACGTCCCGAGGGGGGAGCTGTTTTTT
TRBV15	-	TRBJ1-3	few	CATSRENSRLFNTIYF	TGTGCCACCAGCAGAGAGAACAGCCGGCTATTTAACACCATATATTTT
TRBV7-3	TRBD2	TRBJ2-5	-	CASSPSGLAGTETQYF	TGTGCCAGCAGCCCCTCGGGCCTAGCGGGGACAGAGACCCAGTACTTC
TRBV27	TRBD1	TRBJ2-2	few	CASSLLQGLSTGELFF	TGTGCCAGCAGTTTATTACAGGGGCTTTCCACCGGGGAGCTGTTTTTT
TRBV6-5	-	TRBJ2-1	-	CATRGARGHNEQFF	TGTGCCACCCGAGGAGCGAGGGGTCACAATGAGCAGTTCTTC
TRBV10-2	TRBD2	TRBJ2-2	-	CASREAGPNTGELFF	TGCGCCAGCAGGGAAGCGGGGCCGAACACCGGGGAGCTGTTTTTT
TRBV5-6	-	TRBJ1-6	-	CASSTDRNSPLHF	TGTGCCAGCAGCACTGACCGGAATTCACCCCTCCACTTT
TRBV27	-	TRBJ2-2	-	CASSLLGQSNTGELFF	TGTGCCAGCAGTTTACTAGGACAGTCGAACACCGGGGAGCTGTTTTTT
TRBV7-8	TRBD1	TRBJ1-2	few	CASSIGQGDYGYTF	TGTGCCAGCAGCATCGGACAGGGTGACTATGGCTACACCTTC
TRBV9	TRBD2	TRBJ2-1	-	CASSALAGGYNEQFF	TGTGCCAGCAGCGCACTAGCGGGGGGATACAATGAGCAGTTCTTC
TRBV6-1	-	TRBJ1-3	once	CASSEGQGFSGNTIYF	TGTGCCAGCAGTGAAGGGCAGGGCTTTTCTGGAAACACCATATATTTT
TRBV5-5	TRBD1	TRBJ1-2	-	CASSPQGEGGYTF	TGTGCCAGCAGCCCACAGGGGGAAGGGGGCTACACCTTC
TRBV7-2	-	TRBJ1-1	-	CASSFASQGTTEAFF	TGTGCCAGCAGCTTCGCCTCTCAGGGGACCACTGAAGCTTTCTTT
TRBV2	TRBD1	TRBJ1-1	-	CASRVNTGVTEAFF	TGTGCCAGCAGGGTGAATACAGGGGTCACTGAAGCTTTCTTT
TRBV1	-	TRBJ1-1	-	CTSKGQGLWTEAFF	TGCACCAGCAAGGGACAGGGTTTATGGACTGAAGCTTTCTTT
TRBV5-6	-	TRBJ1-2	-	CASSSGTIYGYTF	TGTGCCAGCAGTTCCGGGACCATCTATGGCTACACCTTC
TRBV7-9	TRBD1	TRBJ2-5	few	CASSVLRTGQETQYF	TGTGCCAGCAGCGTTCTTCGGACAGGGCAAGAGACCCAGTACTTC
TRBV5-8	TRBD1	TRBJ1-6	-	CASSLRDRNSPLHF	TGTGCCAGCAGCCTCCGGGACAGAAATTCACCCCTCCACTTT
TRBV30	TRBD1	TRBJ2-7	-	CAWSVRDRYYEQYF	TGTGCCTGGAGTGTACGGGACAGATACTACGAGCAGTACTTC
TRBV2	-	TRBJ1-1	-	CASSGLGAGTEAFF	TGTGCCAGCAGCGGCCTGGGGGCTGGGACTGAAGCTTTCTTT
TRBV28	-	TRBJ1-1	-	CASTLIQGATEAFF	TGTGCCAGCACCTTAATCCAGGGCGCCACTGAAGCTTTCTTT
TRBV5-4	-	TRBJ2-7	-	CASSLNQGSSYEQYF	TGTGCCAGCAGCTTGAATCAGGGAAGCTCCTACGAGCAGTACTTC
TRBV18	TRBD2	TRBJ2-7	-	CASSPFRGRAYEQYF	TGTGCCAGCTCACCATTTCGGGGGAGGGCCTACGAGCAGTACTTC
TRBV27	TRBD1	TRBJ1-6	few	CASSLGAQQGSPLHF	TGTGCCAGCAGTTTGGGGGCCCAACAGGGGTCACCCCTCCACTTT
TRBV29-1	-	TRBJ1-1	once	CSAGLRASTEAFF	TGCAGCGCGGGGCTCAGGGCGAGTACTGAAGCTTTCTTT
TRBV27	-	TRBJ1-4	-	CASGRGRGDEKLFF	TGTGCCAGCGGTCGAGGGCGGGGGGATGAAAAACTGTTTTTT
TRBV30	-	TRBJ1-6	-	CAWSVRDGDSPLHF	TGTGCCTGGAGTGTACGGGACGGAGATTCACCCCTCCACTTT
TRBV19	-	TRBJ1-2	-	CASREGSSYGYTF	TGTGCCAGTAGGGAGGGATCGAGCTATGGCTACACCTTC
TRBV4-1	-	TRBJ1-2	-	CASSQDGAGSRGYTF	TGCGCCAGCAGCCAAGATGGAGCAGGGTCTCGAGGCTACACCTTC
TRBV2	-	TRBJ1-2	-	CATGGAASRGYGYTF	TGTGCCACGGGTGGGGCGGCGTCCCGTGGCTATGGCTACACCTTC
TRBV30	TRBD2	TRBJ2-3	-	CAWDLRAGEITDTQYF	TGTGCCTGGGACCTCAGAGCGGGGGAAATCACAGATACGCAGTATTTT
TRBV7-8	-	TRBJ1-2	-	CASRYRGVGGGYTF	TGTGCCAGCAGATATCGAGGGGTCGGAGGAGGCTACACCTTC
TRBV6-5	TRBD2	TRBJ2-1	-	CASTQPRGDNEQFF	TGTGCCAGTACCCAACCGCGGGGGGACAATGAGCAGTTCTTC
TRBV6-5	-	TRBJ2-2	-	CASYFANTGELFF	TGTGCCTCCTACTTTGCGAACACCGGGGAGCTGTTTTTT
TRBV4-1	-	TRBJ2-3	-	CASSQGRDPEADTQYF	TGCGCCAGCAGCCAAGGGCGGGACCCTGAGGCGGATACGCAGTATTTT
TRBV5-6	-	TRBJ1-1	once	CASRWGGATEAFF	TGTGCCAGCAGGTGGGGCGGGGCCACTGAAGCTTTCTTT
TRBV7-2	-	TRBJ1-5	-	CASSLAGTGQPQHF	TGTGCCAGCAGCTTAGCAGGGACTGGTCAGCCCCAGCATTTT
TRBV7-9	-	TRBJ2-3	few	CASSLDTPYTDTQYF	TGTGCCAGCAGCTTAGACACCCCTTACACAGATACGCAGTATTTT